These T cell receptor beta chains were read from a single sample in a study of blood T cell repertoires in COVID-19. Repertoires were generated with immunoSEQ multiplex PCR, while TCRdb's copy carries only in-frame clones and drops some. This table holds 55,000 to 70,000 clones, 60% to 85% found once. Input material: peripheral blood. These receptor sequences come from a man aged 55 to 69 with acute or convalescent COVID-19. Each CDR3 is given with its conserved first and last residue. The order of the fields is clone size, J gene, D gene, V gene, CDR3 protein, CDR3 DNA. D genes are given only for firm matches. The size entry is marked missing in some rows and otherwise reads once, few, many or a size class.

>.|TRBJ2-1|TRBD2|TRBV15
CATSRDGGAYNEQFF
TGTGCCACCAGCAGAGATGGGGGGGCCTACAATGAGCAGTTCTTC
>.|TRBJ2-2|TRBD1|TRBV5-1
CASSLEVQGPNTGELFF
TGCGCCAGCAGCTTGGAGGTACAGGGGCCAAACACCGGGGAGCTGTTTTTT
>once|TRBJ1-2|.|TRBV7-8
CASSLGAGDYGYTF
TGTGCCAGCAGCTTAGGCGCGGGGGACTATGGCTACACCTTC
>.|TRBJ2-7|TRBD2|TRBV4-2
CASSPKISTSGESYEQYF
TGTGCCAGCAGCCCCAAGATCTCCACTAGCGGTGAATCCTACGAGCAGTACTTC
>few|TRBJ1-2|.|TRBV2
CASIPPFTVLHGYTF
TGTGCCAGCATCCCGCCTTTCACGGTCCTGCATGGCTACACCTTC
>medium-sized|TRBJ2-3|TRBD2|TRBV19
CASSISGTGGPLDTQYF
TGTGCCAGTAGTATAAGTGGGACGGGAGGTCCCCTAGATACGCAGTATTTT
>.|TRBJ1-1|TRBD1|TRBV6-5
CASSNGDRGDTEAFF
TGTGCCAGCAGTAATGGGGACAGGGGAGATACTGAAGCTTTCTTT
>.|TRBJ2-5|TRBD2|TRBV12-3/TRBV12-4
CASSQASGRAQYF
TGTGCCAGCAGTCAAGCCTCGGGGAGGGCCCAGTACTTC
>.|TRBJ2-7|.|TRBV2
CAIGAGYLYEQYF
TGTGCCATCGGAGCCGGCTACCTGTACGAGCAGTACTTC
>.|TRBJ1-1|.|TRBV24-1
CAISRGGRSEAFF
TGTGCCATCTCGCGAGGGGGACGGTCTGAAGCTTTCTTT
>.|TRBJ1-6|.|TRBV19
CASSAGRPNSPLHF
TGTGCCAGTAGTGCGGGACGGCCTAATTCACCCCTCCACTTT
>.|TRBJ1-3|.|TRBV9
CASSLNGPGNTIYF
TGTGCCAGCAGCCTGAATGGGCCTGGAAACACCATATATTTT
>once|TRBJ2-5|TRBD2|TRBV5-1
CASSLFTSGETQYF
TGCGCCAGCAGCTTATTCACTAGCGGGGAGACCCAGTACTTC
>.|TRBJ2-1|.|TRBV15
CATSHRTTYEQFF
TGTGCCACCAGCCACAGGACTACTTATGAGCAGTTCTTC
>.|TRBJ1-6|.|TRBV7-9
CASTQPGRWNSPLHF
TGTGCCAGCACCCAGCCGGGGAGGTGGAATTCACCCCTCCACTTT
>.|TRBJ1-1|.|TRBV19
CASRGDTEAFF
TGTGCCAGTAGAGGAGACACTGAAGCTTTCTTT
>.|TRBJ1-3|.|TRBV19
CASSTGSSGNTIYF
TGTGCCAGTAGTACAGGCAGCTCTGGAAACACCATATATTTT
>.|TRBJ2-3|.|TRBV21-1
CASIEGPGGQAEGQADTQYF
TGTGCCAGCATAGAAGGGCCGGGGGGACAGGCGGAGGGGCAGGCAGATACGCAGTATTTT
>.|TRBJ1-5|.|TRBV2
CASSLGGSNQPQHF
TGTGCCAGCAGTCTCGGGGGAAGCAATCAGCCCCAGCATTTT
>.|TRBJ2-6|TRBD2|TRBV7-3
CASSPGGWLSGANVLTF
TGTGCCAGCAGCCCCGGGGGGTGGCTCTCTGGGGCCAACGTCCTGACTTTC
>.|TRBJ2-5|.|TRBV24-1
CATRGPRGQETQYF
TGTGCCACCAGGGGCCCTAGGGGGCAAGAGACCCAGTACTTC